A single sample gave rise to the 26 T cell receptor beta chains below, sequenced in a study of blood T cells in healthy people across ages. It was with a sample-barcoded 5' primer and a J-beta primer mix that a second PCR of about 7 to 12 cycles was run. TCRdb analysed the 5' RACE reads with MiXCR anew, one entry per CDR3 protein. The table includes roughly 1 million distinct CDR3 sequences, approximately 25% detected once. The sample was also linked to a second study, of T cells of mothers and their children.

The source material was blood. The receptors shown here come from a girl aged 2-10 years in good health.

This clonotype has just a few counts. V and J are TRBV7-2 and TRBJ2-5, with D unclear. The J call may be mistaken, given a closer DNA end match to TRBJ2-1. Germline values: CDR1 SGHTA, CDR2 FQGNSA. The CDR3 has 13 residues. CDR3 region: CASSLFKGNEQFF. The DNA for the CDR3 is TGTGCCAGCAGCCTATTTAAGGGCAATGAGCAGTTCTTC.

In this sample, this clonotype turned up a few times. The chain recombines TRBV7-9 with TRBJ2-7, with D hard to call. This CDR3 is built from 15 residues. Germline V CDR1 and CDR2: SEHNR, FQNEAQ (reference sequence). Trimming removed 6 bases at V and 2 bases at J, with 17 bases between. CDR3 in amino acids: CASSSPGPNAYEQYF. The CDR3, as DNA: TGTGCCAGCAGTTCACCGGGTCCTAACGCCTACGAGCAGTACTTC.

The V gene is TRBV20-1, the J gene TRBJ2-1; D perhaps matches TRBD2 (5 bases). Germline-derived CDR1 and CDR2 are DFQATT and SNEGSKA (reference sequence). This CDR3 has 18 amino acids. With 3 bases removed from V and 4 bases from J, the gap between germline ends came to 25 bases. CDR3 region: CSARPLGWSGSSYNEQFF. The CDR3 DNA is TGCAGTGCTAGGCCCTTAGGGTGGAGCGGAAGCTCGTACAATGAGCAGTTCTTC.

The rearrangement uses TRBV27 and TRBJ2-1; no definite D call. This CDR3 region has 15 residues. The germline gives CDR1 MNHEY, CDR2 SMNVEV (reference sequence). V was trimmed by 3 bases and J by 7 bases, leaving 16 bases between them. The CDR3 region is CASSFQAFPGNEQFF. For the CDR3, the DNA is TGTGCCAGCAGTTTTCAGGCATTTCCTGGAAATGAGCAGTTCTTC.

The rearrangement uses TRBV5-1 and TRBJ1-2, with 9 bases identical to TRBD1. The CDR3 contains 11 residues. With 9 bases clipped from V and 8 bases from J, the junction kept 5 bases outside the gene matches. The germline CDR1 and CDR2 sequences are SGHRS and YFSETQ. The CDR3 region is CATRTGDGYTF. In DNA form, the CDR3 reads TGCGCCACCCGGACAGGGGACGGCTACACCTTC. The whole variable domain, filled in from reference TRBV5-1 and TRBJ1-2, reads KAGVTQTPRYLIKTRGQQVTLSCSPISGHRSVSWYQQTPGQGLQFLFEYFSETQRNKGNFPGRFSGRQFSNSRSEMNVSTLELGDSALYLCATRTGDGYTFGSGTRLTVV.

This clonotype was observed a handful of times. One junction end disagrees with the germline gene, perhaps due to a read error. This chain connects TRBV7-7 to TRBJ2-1, with TRBD2 identical over 8 bases. Germline-derived CDR1 and CDR2 are SSHAT and FNYEAQ (reference sequence). This CDR3 region has 14 residues. The CDR3 sequence: CASSLGREAGRQFF. The CDR3 bases are TGTGCTAGCAGCTTAGGGCGGGAGGCTGGCCGACAGTTCTTC.

In its sample, this clonotype was seen a few times. This sequence joins TRBV19 and TRBJ2-3; D unresolved. The CDR3 runs to 15 residues. Germline lookup yields CDR1 LNHDA and CDR2 SQIVND (reference sequence). The V end lost 0 bases, the J end lost 2 bases, and 9 bases lay between the germline ends. CDR3 sequence reads: CASSIDNGNTDTQYF. The CDR3 DNA sequence: TGTGCCAGTAGTATAGATAACGGAAACACAGATACGCAGTATTTT.

This clonotype was picked up a small number of times. The rearrangement uses TRBV24-1 and TRBJ2-3; TRBD1 agrees at 7 bases. Germline V gives CDR1 KGHDR, CDR2 SFDVKD. CDR3 size: 16 residues. V lost 1 base to trimming and J lost 2 bases; unmatched junction nucleotides: 5. The chain's CDR3 is CATSDLIGQDTDTQYF. As DNA, the CDR3 is TGTGCCACCAGTGATTTAATCGGACAGGACACAGATACGCAGTATTTT.

This clonotype was detected only a few times. The chain joins TRBV20-1 to TRBJ1-1; D remains unclear. Trimming took 0 bases from V and 5 from J, leaving 16 bases between them. The CDR3 consists of 15 residues. Germline CDR1 reads DFQATT; CDR2 reads SNEGSKA (reference sequence). The DNA of the CDR3 is TGCAGTGCTAGAGACCCCCAGCCCCCGGCGACTGAAGCTTTCTTT. It translates to CSARDPQPPATEAFF.

For the CDR3, the DNA is TGCGCCAGCAGCTTAGTCCCGTATGAGACCCAGTACTTC. It encodes CASSLVPYETQYF. The V and J genes are TRBV5-1 and TRBJ2-5, with no clear D. Trimming left V 2 bases short and J 5 bases short, with 10 bases between. The CDR3 is 13 amino acids. CDR1 is SGHRS and CDR2 is YFSETQ in the germline V gene.

V is TRBV7-6 and J is TRBJ1-1; D is ambiguous. CDR1 SGHVS and CDR2 FNYEAQ come from the germline V gene. The germline V and J ends were trimmed by 3 bases and 7 bases, with 9 bases remaining between them. CDR3 size: 12 residues. CDR3 loop: CASSLEPFEAFF. CDR3 nucleotide sequence: TGTGCCAGCAGCTTGGAGCCCTTTGAAGCTTTCTTT.

The chain links TRBV14 to TRBJ2-7, with 10 nucleotides matching TRBD1. This CDR3 is 16 amino acids long. Germline V lookup: CDR1 SGHDN, CDR2 FVKESK. Trimming cost V 5 bases and J 2 bases; bases outside gene matches: 9. CDR3 sequence: CASSELGQGRAYEQYF. CDR3 nucleotide sequence: TGTGCCAGCAGCGAACTGGGACAGGGGAGAGCCTACGAGCAGTACTTC.

V usage is TRBV7-9 and J usage is TRBJ1-2; D is possibly TRBD1 (6 bases). This CDR3 region has 17 residues. Germline loops: CDR1 SEHNR, CDR2 FQNEAQ (reference sequence). V lost 2 bases, J lost 4 bases, and 20 bases lay in between. DNA of the CDR3: TGTGCCAGCAGCTTAAGAGCCGTAGCAGGGGACACCTATGGCTACACCTTC. This codes for CASSLRAVAGDTYGYTF.

V and J are TRBV7-9 and TRBJ1-5; no reliable D call. This CDR3 is 14 amino acids long. V lost 2 bases, J lost 5 bases, and 10 bases lay in between. Germline V gene data show CDR1 as SEHNR and CDR2 as FQNEAQ (reference sequence). CDR3 sequence reads: CASSLTEPYQPQHF. The CDR3 region has the DNA TGTGCCAGCAGCTTAACCGAACCCTATCAGCCCCAGCATTTT.

In its sample, this clonotype was seen a few times. The chain is built from TRBV6-2 or TRBV6-3 and TRBJ2-2; D gene uncertain. The V gene's germline CDR1 is MNHEY and CDR2 SVGEGT. The CDR3 sequence is 14 residues long. V lost 6 bases, J lost 5 bases, and 13 bases lay in between. The CDR3 reads CASRPLLDTGELFF. The CDR3 DNA sequence: TGTGCCAGCAGACCTCTTTTGGATACCGGGGAGCTGTTTTTT.

This clonotype was observed a few times. This chain links TRBV11-2 with TRBJ2-5; D is perhaps TRBD2 (5 bases). The DNA matches TRBJ2-7 better at its end, which makes the J call doubtful. This CDR3 spans 16 amino acids. Germline values: CDR1 SGHAT, CDR2 FQNNGV. Here the CDR3 reads CASSSIGGAFAYEQYF. The CDR3 bases are TGTGCCAGCAGCTCAATCGGAGGAGCTTTTGCTTACGAGCAGTACTTC.

There are a few counts of this clonotype. The V call is TRBV20-1, the J call TRBJ2-3, with D uncertain. This CDR3 has 12 residues. Germline-derived CDR1 and CDR2 are DFQATT and SNEGSKA (reference sequence). V lost 5 bases and J lost 2, with 8 bases in between. The chain's CDR3 is CSAEVPTDTQYF. The CDR3 DNA reads TGCAGTGCTGAGGTACCCACAGATACGCAGTATTTT.

This chain joins TRBV3-1 and TRBJ1-2, with 9 bases identical to TRBD1. The CDR3 loop spans 13 amino acids. The V and J ends lost 4 bases and 5 bases, in that order; junction bases with no gene match: 2. Per germline, CDR1 LGHDT and CDR2 YNNKEL (reference sequence). The CDR3 loop reads CASSRDRAYGYTF. In nucleotides, the CDR3 is TGTGCCAGCAGCCGGGACAGGGCTTATGGCTACACCTTC.

The table lists this clonotype with a few counts. The J gene is TRBJ2-1, the V gene TRBV29-1; D not resolved. The end of the DNA aligns better with TRBJ2-7, so the J call may be wrong. The germline V gene has CDR1 SQVTM and CDR2 ANQGSEA. The CDR3 has 15 amino acids. CDR3 amino acids: CSVEDPDLLSYEQYF. The CDR3 nucleotides are TGCAGCGTTGAAGATCCAGACCTTCTCTCCTACGAGCAGTACTTC.

The J gene is TRBJ2-1, the V gene TRBV13; 12 nucleotides align to TRBD2. V shed 0 bases, J shed 9 bases, and the junction held 6 bases outside the gene matches. Germline V gene sequence: CDR1 PRHDT, CDR2 FYEKMQ (reference sequence). The CDR3 has 16 residues. Here the CDR3 DNA reads TGTGCCAGCAGCTTAGGGCGAAGACTAGCGGGAGTTGAGCAGTTCTTC. Translation gives CASSLGRRLAGVEQFF. Full variable domain (outside the CDR3, taken from reference TRBV13 and TRBJ2-1): AAGVIQSPRHLIKEKRETATLKCYPIPRHDTVYWYQQGPGQDPQFLISFYEKMQSDKGSIPDRFSAQQFSDYHSELNMSSLELGDSALYFCASSLGRRLAGVEQFFGPGTRLTVL.

The J gene is TRBJ2-4, the V gene TRBV7-3; D is perhaps TRBD2 (7 bases). The CDR3 is 16 amino acids. CDR1 is SGHTA, CDR2 FQGTGA, per germline. Trimming removed 2 bases from V and 7 bases from J, with 18 bases in between. As DNA, the CDR3 is TGTGCCAGCAGCTTATTAGGGGGGGGCCCTGGGAACATTCAGTACTTC. Its protein is CASSLLGGGPGNIQYF.

The V and J genes are TRBV12-3 or TRBV12-4 and TRBJ1-2; 11 bases fit TRBD1. This CDR3 contains 14 residues. With 4 bases clipped from V and 4 bases from J, the junction kept 2 bases outside the gene matches. CDR3 nucleotide sequence: TGTGCCAGCAGTTGGGACAGGGGGGCCTATGGCTACACCTTC. Translation gives CASSWDRGAYGYTF.

The gene calls are TRBV4-1 and TRBJ2-7; 9 positions agree with TRBD1. Germline V gene data show CDR1 as MGHRA and CDR2 as YSYEKL. The CDR3 runs to 18 residues. The V and J ends lost 1 base and 7 bases, in that order; junction bases with no gene match: 17. The CDR3 bases are TGCGCCAGCAGCCAAGGGGATCGATTACCGGGACAGGGTTGGGAGCAGTACTTC. Translated: CASSQGDRLPGQGWEQYF.

V and J are TRBV6-6 and TRBJ2-5; D might be TRBD1 (6 bases). The better agreement between TRBJ2-7 and the DNA end casts doubt on the J call. CDR1 is MNHNY and CDR2 is SVGAGI in the germline V gene (reference sequence). The CDR3 contains 14 residues. The CDR3 loop is CASSYGGSTDEQYF. CDR3 DNA: TGTGCCAGCAGTTACGGGGGCTCCACTGACGAGCAGTACTTC.

The V call is TRBV7-8, the J call TRBJ1-3, with no clear D. Looked up from germline, CDR1 is SGHVS and CDR2 is FQNEAQ. The CDR3 extends over 16 amino acids. Trimming removed 7 bases at V and 6 bases at J, with 22 bases between. CDR3 in amino acids: CASTNTFWARENTIYF. In nucleotides, the CDR3 is TGTGCCAGCACCAATACTTTCTGGGCAAGGGAAAACACCATATATTTT.

This chain joins TRBV7-9 and TRBJ2-5; weak D call: TRBD1 (6 bases). The V and J ends lost 5 bases and 2 bases respectively, with 15 bases between them. Germline loops: CDR1 SEHNR, CDR2 FQNEAQ (reference sequence). The CDR3 length is 15 residues. The CDR3: CASSATITGQETQYF. CDR3 nucleotides: TGTGCCAGCAGCGCGACGATCACAGGGCAAGAGACCCAGTACTTC.